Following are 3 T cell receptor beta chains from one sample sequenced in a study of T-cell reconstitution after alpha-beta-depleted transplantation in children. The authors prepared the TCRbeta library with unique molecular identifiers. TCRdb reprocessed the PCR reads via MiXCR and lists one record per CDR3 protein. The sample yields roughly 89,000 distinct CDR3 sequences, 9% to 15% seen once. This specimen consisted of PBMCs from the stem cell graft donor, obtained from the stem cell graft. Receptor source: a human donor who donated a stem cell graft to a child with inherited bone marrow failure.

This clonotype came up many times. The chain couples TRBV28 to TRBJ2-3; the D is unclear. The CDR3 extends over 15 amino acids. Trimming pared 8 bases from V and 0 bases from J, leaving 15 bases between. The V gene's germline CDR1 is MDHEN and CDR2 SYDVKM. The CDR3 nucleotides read TGTGCCAGCCCTATCTTGGGCCTTAGCACAGATACGCAGTATTTT. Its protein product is CASPILGLSTDTQYF. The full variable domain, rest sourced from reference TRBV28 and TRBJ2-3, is DVKVTQSSRYLVKRTGEKVFLECVQDMDHENMFWYRQDPGLGLRLIYFSYDVKMKEKGDIPEGYSVSREKKERFSLILESASTNQTSMYLCASPILGLSTDTQYFGPGTRLTVL.

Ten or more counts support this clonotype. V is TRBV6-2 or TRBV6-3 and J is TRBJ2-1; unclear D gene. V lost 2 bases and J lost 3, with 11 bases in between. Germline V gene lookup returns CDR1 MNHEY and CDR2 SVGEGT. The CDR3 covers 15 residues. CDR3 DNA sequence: TGTGCCAGCAGTTACCACATGGTTAGCTACAATGAGCAGTTCTTC. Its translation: CASSYHMVSYNEQFF.

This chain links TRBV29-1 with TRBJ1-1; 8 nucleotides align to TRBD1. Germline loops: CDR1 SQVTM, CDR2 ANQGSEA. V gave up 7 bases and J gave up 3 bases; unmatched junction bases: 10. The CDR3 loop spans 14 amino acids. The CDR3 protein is CSADGTGTDTEAFF. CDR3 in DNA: TGCAGCGCCGACGGGACAGGAACGGACACTGAAGCTTTCTTT.